Listed here are 3 T cell receptor beta chains from one sample, sequenced in a study of shared clonotypes between healthy human individuals (dated by TCRdb to about 2020). Library method: the immunoSEQ multiplex PCR assay. Imported from immuneACCESS, the table was reduced by TCRdb to in-frame sequences with V and J called. These copies leave out some clones; in studies compared against another copy, an unresolved V gene accounts for under half, and the cause of the remainder is not known. This sample gives hundreds of thousands of clones in total; about 80% of them show up just once. The top ten hold 12% of the sample. The sequencing input was PBMCs. The origin of the receptors is a woman aged 35 to 49 in good health. Some clones in this sample may be carry-over from other donors' samples.

In its sample, this clone was seen once. This may come from a read error, since a much larger clone is one base off. This chain joins TRBV9 and TRBJ2-3; D call uncertain. Germline CDR1 and CDR2: SGDLS and YYNGEE. The CDR3 extends over 9 amino acids. The CDR3 sequence is CASRDTQYF. In DNA form, the CDR3 reads TGTGCCAGCAGAGATACGCAGTATTTT.

V and J are TRBV28 and TRBJ2-3, with D perhaps matching TRBD2 (6 bases). The V gene lost 7 bases and the J gene lost 1 base, with 9 bases spanning the gap. This CDR3 contains 13 residues. Germline V gene data show CDR1 as MDHEN and CDR2 as SYDVKM. This CDR3 is CASIGSGTDTQYF. DNA of the CDR3: TGTGCCAGCATCGGGAGCGGCACAGATACGCAGTATTTT. Combining the CDR3 with reference TRBV28 and TRBJ2-3 gives the whole variable domain DVKVTQSSRYLVKRTGEKVFLECVQDMDHENMFWYRQDPGLGLRLIYFSYDVKMKEKGDIPEGYSVSREKKERFSLILESASTNQTSMYLCASIGSGTDTQYFGPGTRLTVL.

This rearrangement joins TRBV10-3 to TRBJ1-4; possibly TRBD1 for D (6 bases). V dropped 10 bases and J dropped 7 bases, with 19 bases sitting between them. This CDR3 spans 14 amino acids. Germline-derived CDR1 and CDR2 are ENHRY and SYGVKD. As DNA, the CDR3 is TGTGCCACCTCGGCGGGGGGCATCGGTGAAAAACTGTTTTTT. Amino acids: CATSAGGIGEKLFF.